Each of the 11 T cell receptor beta chains below was sequenced from the same sample in a study of cytomegalovirus exposure and HLA in healthy donors. This PCR relied on a set of 60 Vbeta primers and 13 Jbeta primers. This table comes from immunoSEQ multiplex PCR, and its TCRdb copy is limited to in-frame clones, with some not included. The profile shows about 130,000 clones, approximately 85% of them singletons. The specimen was PBMCs. The receptors shown here come from a boy between 5 and 17 years old in good health and CMV-seronegative.

This rearrangement joins TRBV29-1 to TRBJ1-1; the match to TRBD1 covers 11 bases. CDR3 length equals 14 residues. The V gene's germline CDR1 is SQVTM and CDR2 ANQGSEA. V lost 6 bases to trimming and J lost 6 bases; unmatched junction nucleotides: 9. The CDR3 DNA sequence: TGCAGCGTGACGAACCGGGACAGGGGGGCTGAAGCTTTCTTT. Translation: CSVTNRDRGAEAFF.

The rearrangement joins TRBV13 to TRBJ2-7; 13 nucleotides agree with TRBD2. V shed 5 bases, J shed 0 bases, and the junction held 4 bases outside the gene matches. Germline-derived CDR1 and CDR2 are PRHDT and FYEKMQ (reference sequence). The CDR3 loop spans 16 amino acids. CDR3 DNA: TGTGCCAGCAGCATGGGGACTAGCGGGGCCTCCTACGAGCAGTACTTC. Amino acid sequence: CASSMGTSGASYEQYF.

This chain joins TRBV9 and TRBJ2-7, with D possibly matching TRBD2 (7 bases). The V gene's germline CDR1 is SGDLS and CDR2 YYNGEE. This CDR3 is 17 amino acids long. V was pared by 3 bases and J by 2 bases, with 21 bases between. CDR3 region: CASSEGGLGAPPYEQYF. The DNA of the CDR3 is TGTGCCAGCAGCGAGGGGGGGCTGGGGGCCCCCCCCTACGAGCAGTACTTC.

Note on this clone: The junction and the germline gene differ at one end; a read error may be behind it. V and J are TRBV7-7 and TRBJ2-5, with 10 bases aligning to TRBD2. This CDR3 is built from 15 residues. Germline V gene lookup returns CDR1 SSHAT and CDR2 FNYEAQ (reference sequence). In DNA form, the CDR3 reads TGTGCTAGCAGCCCTGGACTAGCGGAACAAGAGACCCAGTACTTC. The encoded protein is CASSPGLAEQETQYF.

This clone was seen only once. The CDR3 nucleotides read TGTGCCAGCAGCCAATGGGGACTAGCGGGAGGAAATTACGAGCAGTACTTC. Translating it yields CASSQWGLAGGNYEQYF. The chain employs TRBV4-2 and TRBJ2-7; 15 bases map to TRBD2. The germline V gene encodes CDR1 LGHNA and CDR2 YNFKEQ. J was trimmed by 4 bases and V by 2 bases; bases with no gene match: 6. This CDR3 region has 17 residues.

The chain is built from TRBV7-9 and TRBJ2-1; maybe TRBD2 (7 bases). Trimming took 4 bases from V and 7 from J, leaving 20 bases between them. The CDR3 covers 16 residues. In germline, CDR1 is SEHNR, CDR2 FQNEAQ (reference sequence). DNA for the CDR3: TGTGCCAGCAGCTCGCCAGGGGAGGGACCCTCTAATGAGCAGTTCTTC. Its protein is CASSSPGEGPSNEQFF.

The chain links TRBV10-2 to TRBJ1-5; D is perhaps TRBD1 (5 bases). The CDR3 consists of 15 residues. CDR1 is WSHSY, CDR2 SAAADI, per germline. The V gene lost 6 bases and the J gene lost 0 bases, with 12 bases spanning the gap. The DNA for the CDR3 is TGCGCCAGCAGCCTGGACATGTATAGCAATCAGCCCCAGCATTTT. Translation: CASSLDMYSNQPQHF.

The CDR3 nucleotides read TGTGCCAGCAGCACTTCGGGGAGCTCCTACAATGAGCAGTTCTTC. This encodes CASSTSGSSYNEQFF. V gene TRBV13 combines with J gene TRBJ2-1; D may be TRBD2 (5 bases). The CDR3 totals 15 residues. Germline V CDR1 and CDR2: PRHDT, FYEKMQ (reference sequence). Between the trimmed V and J ends, which lost 5 bases and 0 bases, there was a span of 11 bases.

CDR3 residues: CASSVTSGQETQYF. CDR3 nucleotides: TGCGCCAGCAGCGTGACTAGCGGGCAAGAGACCCAGTACTTC. This chain links TRBV4-1 with TRBJ2-5; the match to TRBD2 covers 10 bases. Germline-derived CDR1 and CDR2 are MGHRA and YSYEKL. V trimming: 5 bases; J trimming: 2 bases; junction bases outside the gene matches: 2. The CDR3 consists of 14 residues.

In regard to this clone: This same CDR3 is encoded by further DNA sequences in the sample. CDR3 DNA sequence: TGTGCCAGCAGTTTATCAAGGGGCAGCTACGAGCAGTACTTC. Its translation: CASSLSRGSYEQYF. The chain joins TRBV27 to TRBJ2-7; tentatively, D is TRBD1 (5 bases). Germline V lookup: CDR1 MNHEY, CDR2 SMNVEV (reference sequence). V was clipped by 0 bases and J by 3 bases, with 9 bases between them. This CDR3 is 14 amino acids long.

V and J are TRBV5-1 and TRBJ2-7; 7 nucleotides match TRBD2. The CDR3 spans 16 residues. Germline CDR1 SGHRS, CDR2 YFSETQ. The V and J ends lost 0 bases and 2 bases, in that order; junction bases with no gene match: 8. The CDR3 spells CASSLDEGLLPYEQYF. The CDR3 DNA reads TGCGCCAGCAGCTTGGATGAGGGACTATTGCCCTACGAGCAGTACTTC.